A selection of T cell receptor gamma chains follows, all from one sample in a study of Vδ1+ human thymocytes. TCRdb used CATT to re-call clones from the multiplex PCR reads. The sample holds 36,000 or so gamma-chain clones, 20% seen once. Sequenced input: Vdelta1+ gamma-delta thymocytes from the thymus. All receptors derive from a girl under three years old who had congenital heart surgery. Each CDR3 is given with its conserved first and last residue. Only some rows state a clone size, as once, few, many or a class for expanded clones.

abundance: few
v_gene: TRGV9
j_gene: TRGJ1/TRGJ2
CDR3nt: TGTGCCTTGTGGGACTGTGATTATAAGAAACTCTTT
CDR3aa: CALWDCDYKKLF

abundance: NA
v_gene: TRGV3
j_gene: TRGJ1/TRGJ2
CDR3nt: TGTGCCACCTGGGACAGTCCTTCCGGCCGCTATTATAAGAAACTCTTT
CDR3aa: CATWDSPSGRYYKKLF

abundance: NA
v_gene: TRGV8
j_gene: TRGJ1/TRGJ2
CDR3nt: TGTGCCACCTGGGATAGGGGGACTTATAAGAAACTCTTT
CDR3aa: CATWDRGTYKKLF

abundance: few
v_gene: TRGV5
j_gene: TRGJ1/TRGJ2
CDR3nt: TGTGCCACCTGGGACAGGCTTCAGAAACTCTTT
CDR3aa: CATWDRLQKLF

abundance: NA
v_gene: TRGV5
j_gene: TRGJ1/TRGJ2
CDR3nt: TGTGCCACCTGGGACAGCCCGACTTATAAGAAACTCTTT
CDR3aa: CATWDSPTYKKLF

abundance: NA
v_gene: TRGV9
j_gene: TRGJ1/TRGJ2
CDR3nt: TGTGCCTCGGCGTTTAGGAATTATTATAAGAAACTCTTT
CDR3aa: CASAFRNYYKKLF

abundance: few
v_gene: TRGV4
j_gene: TRGJ1/TRGJ2
CDR3nt: TGTGCCACCTGGGATTGGGGGGAGAAACTCTTT
CDR3aa: CATWDWGEKLF

abundance: once
v_gene: TRGV8
j_gene: TRGJ1/TRGJ2
CDR3nt: TGTGCCACCTGGGAGAGGGTGAAACTCTTT
CDR3aa: CATWERVKLF

abundance: few
v_gene: TRGV3
j_gene: TRGJ1/TRGJ2
CDR3nt: TGTGCCACCTGGGACGACCCCTATTATAAGAAACTCTTT
CDR3aa: CATWDDPYYKKLF

abundance: NA
v_gene: TRGV4
j_gene: TRGJP2
CDR3nt: TGTGCCACCTGGGATGGGCCGGCGCGTGGGGCTAGCGGTAGTGATTGGATCAAGACGTTT
CDR3aa: CATWDGPARGASGSDWIKTF

abundance: few
v_gene: TRGV4
j_gene: TRGJ1/TRGJ2
CDR3nt: TGTGCCACCTGGGATAGGGAACTCTTT
CDR3aa: CATWDRELF

abundance: few
v_gene: TRGV3
j_gene: TRGJ1/TRGJ2
CDR3nt: TGTGCCACCTGGGACAGGCTAACGGTTAAGAAACTCTTT
CDR3aa: CATWDRLTVKKLF

abundance: NA
v_gene: TRGV9
j_gene: TRGJ1/TRGJ2
CDR3nt: TGTGCCTTGTGGGAGCGTGCTTCTAGATATTATAAGAAACTCTTT
CDR3aa: CALWERASRYYKKLF

abundance: medium-sized
v_gene: TRGV9
j_gene: TRGJ1/TRGJ2
CDR3nt: TGTGCCTTGTGGGATGGGAATTATTATAAGAAACTCTTT
CDR3aa: CALWDGNYYKKLF

abundance: few
v_gene: TRGV5
j_gene: TRGJ1/TRGJ2
CDR3nt: TGTGCCACCTGGAAACATGATCTTAAGAAACTCTTT
CDR3aa: CATWKHDLKKLF

abundance: many
v_gene: TRGV8
j_gene: TRGJ1/TRGJ2
CDR3nt: TGTGCCACCTGGGATCCGAATTATAAGAAACTCTTT
CDR3aa: CATWDPNYKKLF

abundance: once
v_gene: TRGV3
j_gene: TRGJ1/TRGJ2
CDR3nt: TGTGCCACCTGGGACAGGCCAGGGAATTATTATAAGAAACTCTTT
CDR3aa: CATWDRPGNYYKKLF

abundance: NA
v_gene: TRGV9
j_gene: TRGJP2
CDR3nt: TGTGCCTTGTGGGAGGTGCATTGGATCAAGACGTTT
CDR3aa: CALWEVHWIKTF

abundance: NA
v_gene: TRGV4
j_gene: TRGJ1/TRGJ2
CDR3nt: TGTGCCACCTGGGATGAGTCTAATTATTATAAGAAACTCTTC
CDR3aa: CATWDESNYYKKLF

abundance: NA
v_gene: TRGV4
j_gene: TRGJP2
CDR3nt: TGTGCCACCTGGGATCCGGGGGATTGGATCAAGACGTTT
CDR3aa: CATWDPGDWIKTF

abundance: medium-sized
v_gene: TRGV9
j_gene: TRGJ1/TRGJ2
CDR3nt: TGTGCCTTGTGGGAGCATTATTATAAGAAACTCTTT
CDR3aa: CALWEHYYKKLF

abundance: few
v_gene: TRGV3
j_gene: TRGJ1/TRGJ2
CDR3nt: TGTGCCACCTGGGCCACGAGGAAATATTATAAGAAACTCTTT
CDR3aa: CATWATRKYYKKLF

abundance: NA
v_gene: TRGV8
j_gene: TRGJ1/TRGJ2
CDR3nt: TGTGCCACCTGGGACCCCCCAAGGGTGAATTATAAGAAACTCTTT
CDR3aa: CATWDPPRVNYKKLF

abundance: few
v_gene: TRGV2
j_gene: TRGJ1/TRGJ2
CDR3nt: TGTGCCACCTGGGACGGGGCCAATAAGAAACTCTTT
CDR3aa: CATWDGANKKLF

abundance: NA
v_gene: TRGV8
j_gene: TRGJ1/TRGJ2
CDR3nt: TGTGCCACCTGGGATTGGTGTTATTATAAGAAACTCTTT
CDR3aa: CATWDWCYYKKLF

abundance: few
v_gene: TRGV4
j_gene: TRGJ1/TRGJ2
CDR3nt: TGTGCCACCTGGGATGGACAGGGGGGTTATAAGAAACTCTTT
CDR3aa: CATWDGQGGYKKLF

abundance: NA
v_gene: TRGV9
j_gene: TRGJ1/TRGJ2
CDR3nt: TGTGCCTTGTTGGGTTATGAGAAACTCTTT
CDR3aa: CALLGYEKLF

abundance: NA
v_gene: TRGV9
j_gene: TRGJP2
CDR3nt: TGTGCCTTGTGGGACAGGATGGGTGATTGGATCAAGACGTTT
CDR3aa: CALWDRMGDWIKTF

abundance: few
v_gene: TRGV2
j_gene: TRGJP2
CDR3nt: TGTGCCACCTGGGACTTACCCTTTGGTGGTTGGATCAAGACGTTT
CDR3aa: CATWDLPFGGWIKTF

abundance: few
v_gene: TRGV4
j_gene: TRGJ1/TRGJ2
CDR3nt: TGTGCCACCTGGGATGGGTGGTGGGCACCTAAGAAACTCTTT
CDR3aa: CATWDGWWAPKKLF

abundance: NA
v_gene: TRGV3
j_gene: TRGJ1/TRGJ2
CDR3nt: TGTGCCACCTGGTCTGCCACATGTTATTATAAGAAACTCTTT
CDR3aa: CATWSATCYYKKLF

abundance: NA
v_gene: TRGV3
j_gene: TRGJ1/TRGJ2
CDR3nt: TGTGCCACCTGGGACACCGAAAAGAATTATTATAAGAAACTCTTT
CDR3aa: CATWDTEKNYYKKLF

abundance: few
v_gene: TRGV9
j_gene: TRGJP2
CDR3nt: TGTGCCTTGTGGGAGCGTAGTGATTGGATCAAGACGTTT
CDR3aa: CALWERSDWIKTF

abundance: few
v_gene: TRGV9
j_gene: TRGJ1/TRGJ2
CDR3nt: TGTGCCTTGTGGGAGGCAGCGAATTATTATAAGAAACTCTTT
CDR3aa: CALWEAANYYKKLF

abundance: few
v_gene: TRGV3
j_gene: TRGJP1
CDR3nt: TGTGCCACCCGCGAAGGGACCACTGGTTGGTTCAAGATATTT
CDR3aa: CATREGTTGWFKIF

abundance: NA
v_gene: TRGV3
j_gene: TRGJ1/TRGJ2
CDR3nt: TGTGCCACCTGGGACAGGCAGCGCTATAAGAAACTCTTT
CDR3aa: CATWDRQRYKKLF

abundance: NA
v_gene: TRGV2
j_gene: TRGJ1/TRGJ2
CDR3nt: TGTGCCACCTGGCGATTCGCCCCCACGGAGAAACTCTTT
CDR3aa: CATWRFAPTEKLF

abundance: few
v_gene: TRGV9
j_gene: TRGJ1/TRGJ2
CDR3nt: TGTGCCTTGTGGGACCCGTTTAAGAAACTCTTT
CDR3aa: CALWDPFKKLF

abundance: NA
v_gene: TRGV2
j_gene: TRGJ1/TRGJ2
CDR3nt: TGTGCCACCTGGGACGGGCCAGATAAGAGACTCTTT
CDR3aa: CATWDGPDKRLF

abundance: few
v_gene: TRGV8
j_gene: TRGJ1/TRGJ2
CDR3nt: TGTGCCACCTGGGCCTCACCCCATTATAAGAAACTCTTT
CDR3aa: CATWASPHYKKLF

abundance: NA
v_gene: TRGV2
j_gene: TRGJP2
CDR3nt: TGTGCCACCTGGGACGGATTATATAGTAGTGATTGGATCAAGACGTTT
CDR3aa: CATWDGLYSSDWIKTF

abundance: few
v_gene: TRGV3
j_gene: TRGJ1/TRGJ2
CDR3nt: TGTGCCACCTGGGACAGACGGGTTTATAAGAAACTCTTT
CDR3aa: CATWDRRVYKKLF

abundance: NA
v_gene: TRGV9
j_gene: TRGJ1/TRGJ2
CDR3nt: TGTGCCTTGTGGGAGAAGGGGGAGAAACTCTTT
CDR3aa: CALWEKGEKLF

abundance: NA
v_gene: TRGV3
j_gene: TRGJ1/TRGJ2
CDR3nt: TGTGCCACCTGGGACAGCGATTATTATAAGAAACTCTTT
CDR3aa: CATWDSDYYKKLF

abundance: NA
v_gene: TRGV3
j_gene: TRGJP1
CDR3nt: TGTGCCACCTGGGACAGGCAGGCGGGTTGGTTCAAGATATTT
CDR3aa: CATWDRQAGWFKIF

abundance: few
v_gene: TRGV4
j_gene: TRGJ1/TRGJ2
CDR3nt: TGTGCCACCTGGTACCCCCGCCGAAGAAAACTCTTT
CDR3aa: CATWYPRRRKLF

abundance: few
v_gene: TRGV4
j_gene: TRGJ1/TRGJ2
CDR3nt: TGTGCCACCTGGGATGGGCCATGGGATTATTATAAGAAACTCTTT
CDR3aa: CATWDGPWDYYKKLF

abundance: NA
v_gene: TRGV3
j_gene: TRGJP2
CDR3nt: TGTGCCACCTGGGACAACTATAGTAGTGATTGGATCAAGACGTTT
CDR3aa: CATWDNYSSDWIKTF

abundance: few
v_gene: TRGV8
j_gene: TRGJ1/TRGJ2
CDR3nt: TGTGCCACCTGGGATAAGGGGAATTATAAGAAACTCTTT
CDR3aa: CATWDKGNYKKLF

abundance: NA
v_gene: TRGV8
j_gene: TRGJ1/TRGJ2
CDR3nt: TGTGCCACCTGGGAACGCCTGCATTATTATAAGAAACTCTTT
CDR3aa: CATWERLHYYKKLF

abundance: few
v_gene: TRGV4
j_gene: TRGJ1/TRGJ2
CDR3nt: TGTGCCACCTGGGATGGGTTTCGGAAACTCTTT
CDR3aa: CATWDGFRKLF

abundance: NA
v_gene: TRGV8
j_gene: TRGJP2
CDR3nt: TGTGCCACCTGGTCTCGAGGTAGTGATTGGATCAAGACGTTT
CDR3aa: CATWSRGSDWIKTF

abundance: few
v_gene: TRGV3
j_gene: TRGJ1/TRGJ2
CDR3nt: TGTGCCACCTGGGGTCTCAATTATAAGAAACTCTTT
CDR3aa: CATWGLNYKKLF

abundance: NA
v_gene: TRGV4
j_gene: TRGJ1/TRGJ2
CDR3nt: TGTGCCACCTGGGATCTGGATCTGAGGAAACTCTTT
CDR3aa: CATWDLDLRKLF

abundance: NA
v_gene: TRGV2
j_gene: TRGJ1/TRGJ2
CDR3nt: TGTGCCACCTGGGACGGACAATATAAGAAACTCTTT
CDR3aa: CATWDGQYKKLF